These 25 T cell receptor beta chains came from one sample sequenced in a study of identical twins. TCRdb called the 5' RACE reads again in MiXCR, with one record for every CDR3 protein. This sample carries hundreds of thousands of distinct CDR3 sequences, roughly an eighth of them seen once, and the ten largest clones take around 1.6%. Separately, the same data were catalogued under a study of yellow fever vaccine responses in identical twins.

Sequences were obtained from PBMCs. These receptors originate from a woman aged 18-30 years in good health.

The table lists this clonotype with many counts. The chain is built from TRBV12-3 or TRBV12-4 and TRBJ1-2; possible D gene TRBD1, 6 bases. This CDR3 region has 15 residues. Trimming took off 0 bases at V and 0 bases at J, with 8 bases between the two ends. CDR3 bases: TGTGCCAGCAGTTTAGCGGACAGAGCTAACTATGGCTACACCTTC. Residues: CASSLADRANYGYTF.

This clonotype was recorded a few times. The CDR3, as DNA: TGCAGTGCTAGATACGGGCCCTACGAGCAGTACGTC. This translates into CSARYGPYEQYV. The genes are TRBV20-1 and TRBJ2-7, with D unclear. V was shortened by 2 bases and J by 2 bases, with 7 bases between the two germline ends. Germline V gives CDR1 DFQATT, CDR2 SNEGSKA (reference sequence). The CDR3 contains 12 residues.

There are a few counts of this clonotype. This chain uses TRBV12-3 or TRBV12-4 with TRBJ2-6; D is perhaps TRBD2 (5 bases). Trimming left V 5 bases short and J 4 bases short, with 9 bases between. This CDR3 comprises 14 residues. The CDR3 here is CASSPTRGANVLTF. The DNA for the CDR3 is TGTGCCAGCAGTCCTACTAGAGGGGCCAACGTCCTGACTTTC.

This chain connects TRBV9 to TRBJ2-1; TRBD1 matches 8 bases. The CDR3 extends over 15 amino acids. Germline loops: CDR1 SGDLS, CDR2 YYNGEE. V lost 0 bases to trimming and J lost 5 bases; unmatched junction nucleotides: 4. The CDR3: CASSVGTGWNNEQFF. The CDR3 region has the DNA TGTGCCAGCAGCGTAGGGACAGGGTGGAACAATGAGCAGTTCTTC. The full variable domain, rest sourced from reference TRBV9 and TRBJ2-1, is DSGVTQTPKHLITATGQRVTLRCSPRSGDLSVYWYQQSLDQGLQFLIQYYNGEERAKGNILERFSAQQFPDLHSELNLSSLELGDSALYFCASSVGTGWNNEQFFGPGTRLTVL.

This clonotype has ten or more counts. The chain uses TRBV29-1 and TRBJ2-5; no clear D gene. Trimming removed 5 bases at V and 5 bases at J, with 9 bases between. The V gene's germline CDR1 is SQVTM and CDR2 ANQGSEA. There are 11 residues in the CDR3. CDR3 DNA sequence: TGCAGCGTTACCACCTGGGAGACCCAGTACTTC. It yields the protein CSVTTWETQYF.

The chain is built from TRBV11-2 and TRBJ2-3, with a weak D call TRBD2 (5 bases). Germline lookup yields CDR1 SGHAT and CDR2 FQNNGV. CDR3 length: 15 residues. V dropped 4 bases and J dropped 0 bases, with 11 bases sitting between them. The CDR3 DNA is TGTGCCAGCAGCTCCAGTAGGACTAGCACAGATACGCAGTATTTT. It codes for CASSSSRTSTDTQYF.

The chain couples TRBV12-3 or TRBV12-4 to TRBJ1-1; no reliable D call. With 1 base removed from V and 1 base from J, the gap between germline ends came to 7 bases. The CDR3 is 14 residues long. CDR3 bases: TGTGCCAGCAGTTTAGGGCCCAGGAACACTGAAGCTTTCTTT. Translating gives CASSLGPRNTEAFF.

V usage is TRBV6-1 and J usage is TRBJ1-5, with 7 nucleotides matching TRBD1. The germline gives CDR1 MNHNS, CDR2 SASEGT. This CDR3 contains 14 residues. Trimming at V came to 1 base and at J to 6 bases, leaving 3 bases not matched to a gene. CDR3 region: CASSEVPGGQPQHF. The CDR3 coding sequence is TGTGCCAGCAGTGAAGTTCCAGGGGGTCAGCCCCAGCATTTT.

This clonotype has more than one count but fewer than ten. The genes are TRBV2 and TRBJ2-2; D is possibly TRBD2 (6 bases). Germline CDR1 reads SNHLY; CDR2 reads FYNNEI. This CDR3 contains 14 residues. Trimming removed 10 bases from V and 4 bases from J, with 16 bases in between. In nucleotides, the CDR3 is TGTGCCACCCGTGGCGGGGTAATCACCGGGGAGCTGTTTTTT. As protein: CATRGGVITGELFF.

The rearrangement uses TRBV6-1 and TRBJ2-7; 11 bases agree with TRBD1. The CDR3 consists of 14 residues. Germline CDR1 and CDR2: MNHNS and SASEGT. The J segment lost 3 bases and the V segment lost 6 bases, leaving 4 bases of the junction unmatched. This CDR3 reads CASRQGTGGYEQYV. In nucleotides, the CDR3 is TGTGCCAGCAGACAGGGGACAGGGGGCTACGAGCAGTACGTC.

The V gene is TRBV7-8, the J gene TRBJ2-5; TRBD1 matches 7 bases. The CDR3 contains 15 residues. Trimming at V came to 1 base and at J to 5 bases, leaving 7 bases not matched to a gene. Germline CDR1 and CDR2: SGHVS and FQNEAQ. This chain's CDR3 is CASSLVQTGYETQYF. The DNA of the CDR3 is TGTGCCAGCAGCTTAGTCCAGACAGGGTATGAGACCCAGTACTTC.

This clonotype was counted ten times or more. J is TRBJ2-1 and V is TRBV11-2; TRBD1 matches at 9 bases. J was trimmed by 8 bases and V by 1 base; bases with no gene match: 6. Germline V lookup: CDR1 SGHAT, CDR2 FQNNGV. This CDR3 has 15 residues. CDR3: CASSLGSGQGHEQFF. The CDR3 DNA reads TGTGCCAGCAGCTTAGGATCGGGACAGGGACATGAGCAGTTCTTC.

This chain's CDR3 is CATSDFPEGNGYTF. For the CDR3, the DNA is TGTGCCACCAGTGATTTCCCTGAGGGGAATGGCTACACCTTC. The genes are TRBV24-1 and TRBJ1-2; maybe TRBD1 (5 bases). V lost 1 base and J 6 bases, leaving 11 bases between the germline ends. Germline-derived CDR1 and CDR2 are KGHDR and SFDVKD. This CDR3 comprises 14 residues.

This clonotype was recorded a few times. The chain recombines TRBV12-3 or TRBV12-4 with TRBJ1-1; 7 bases are a match to TRBD1. With 6 bases clipped from V and 4 bases from J, the junction kept 14 bases outside the gene matches. This CDR3 region has 16 residues. Written as DNA, the CDR3 is TGTGCCAGCAGCCTAGGGGGCGGATCCTTGACCACTGAAGCTTTCTTT. Amino acid sequence: CASSLGGGSLTTEAFF.

This clonotype showed up just a few times. The rearrangement links TRBV3-1 to TRBJ2-5; TRBD2 agrees at 11 bases. J lost 5 bases, V lost 6 bases, and 14 bases had no gene match. This CDR3 has 17 amino acids. Germline V gene data show CDR1 as LGHDT and CDR2 as YNNKEL (reference sequence). CDR3 nucleotide sequence: TGTGCCAGCAGTCATTCTCCAATGACTAGCGGGGTTGAGACCCAGTACTTC. It specifies CASSHSPMTSGVETQYF.

Many counts were recorded for this clonotype. This chain uses TRBV10-3 with TRBJ2-5; a weak D match, TRBD1 (6 bases). Looked up from germline, CDR1 is ENHRY and CDR2 is SYGVKD. The CDR3 is made up of 14 amino acids. The germline V and J ends were trimmed by 8 bases and 3 bases, with 16 bases remaining between them. DNA of the CDR3: TGTGCCATCGCAGGGGCGGTGGGGAAAGAGACCCAGTACTTC. Its protein product is CAIAGAVGKETQYF.

The chain employs TRBV3-1 and TRBJ2-2; a possible D gene is TRBD2 (6 bases). Trimming removed 6 bases from V and 6 bases from J, with 17 bases in between. CDR3 length equals 15 residues. Germline CDR1 is LGHDT and CDR2 is YNNKEL (reference sequence). CDR3 DNA: TGTGCCAGCAGAATCACTAGCTCCACCGCCGGGGAGCTGTTTTTT. Residues: CASRITSSTAGELFF.

This clonotype was found many times. The V gene is TRBV12-3 or TRBV12-4, the J gene TRBJ2-2; TRBD1 aligns across 8 bases. J gave up 7 bases and V 5 bases, and 0 bases lay outside the gene matches. This CDR3 region has 12 residues. The DNA of the CDR3 is TGTGCCAGCAGTGACAGGGGCGGGGAGCTGTTTTTT. Translating it yields CASSDRGGELFF.

This clonotype turned up a few times. The rearrangement links TRBV12-3 or TRBV12-4 to TRBJ1-6, with D maybe TRBD1 (5 bases). V lost 10 bases and J lost 9, with 19 bases in between. The CDR3 is 14 residues long. CDR3 coding DNA: TGTGCCATCCGCCCGGGGGGTAGTACTTCACCCCTCCACTTT. The encoded protein is CAIRPGGSTSPLHF.

There are many counts of this clonotype. The V call is TRBV12-3 or TRBV12-4, the J call TRBJ1-6; tentatively, D is TRBD1 (6 bases). The CDR3 covers 13 residues. V was shortened by 6 bases and J by 10 bases, with 13 bases between the two germline ends. The CDR3 reads CASSGQRKSPLHF. The CDR3, as DNA: TGTGCCAGCAGCGGACAGCGGAAATCACCCCTCCACTTT.

This clonotype was observed a few times. J is TRBJ2-5 and V is TRBV12-3 or TRBV12-4; a weak D match, TRBD2 (5 bases). Trimming removed 5 bases from V and 5 bases from J, with 18 bases in between. CDR3 length: 15 residues. CDR3 in DNA: TGTGCCAGCAGTCCCGGATTACTAGGCAGGGAGACCCAGTACTTC. The encoded protein is CASSPGLLGRETQYF.

This clonotype came up a few times. The V gene is TRBV24-1, the J gene TRBJ2-1; D gene uncertain. The V end was cut by 1 base, the J end by 4 bases, with 7 bases between. Germline V gene sequence: CDR1 KGHDR, CDR2 SFDVKD. The CDR3 covers 14 residues. The CDR3 protein is CATSDFGDYNEQFF. CDR3 nucleotide sequence: TGTGCCACCAGTGATTTTGGAGATTACAATGAGCAGTTCTTC.

CDR3 coding DNA: TGTGCCAGCAGCCAAGATGGCAGCGGGAGTGCCAATGAGCAGTTCTTC. Translated, it gives CASSQDGSGSANEQFF. The rearrangement joins TRBV3-1 to TRBJ2-1; TRBD2 matches 8 bases. The germline CDR1 and CDR2 sequences are LGHDT and YNNKEL (reference sequence). The trim removed 0 bases at V and 6 bases at J, leaving 7 bases unmatched. This CDR3 is built from 16 residues.

The rearrangement links TRBV2 to TRBJ1-2; 8 bases are a match to TRBD1. Germline V CDR1 and CDR2: SNHLY, FYNNEI. CDR3 length: 13 amino acids. V lost 7 bases, J lost 2 bases, and 3 bases stayed unmatched. The CDR3: CASNDRGNYGYTF. The CDR3 coding sequence is TGTGCCAGCAACGACAGGGGAAACTATGGCTACACCTTC.

This clonotype was counted a few times. The chain links TRBV20-1 to TRBJ1-1; TRBD1 agrees at 8 bases. J gave up 4 bases and V 2 bases, and 3 bases lay outside the gene matches. This CDR3 has 13 residues. Germline CDR1 is DFQATT and CDR2 is SNEGSKA (reference sequence). CDR3 loop: CSARTTGGTEAFF. The CDR3 region has the DNA TGCAGTGCTAGAACCACAGGGGGCACTGAAGCTTTCTTT.